These 8 T cell receptor beta chains originate from one sample sequenced in a study of cytomegalovirus exposure and HLA in healthy donors. The PCR used 60 Vbeta and 13 Jbeta primers. TCRdb's copy holds only in-frame clones and misses some; the assay was immunoSEQ multiplex PCR. The sample yields about 140,000 clones, approximately 71% seen once. The material sequenced was PBMCs. The source is a man in his forties in good health and CMV-seronegative.

A word on this clone: One end of the junction is discordant with germline, which a read error may explain. V usage is TRBV20-1 and J usage is TRBJ1-1, with D possibly being TRBD1 (5 bases). Germline CDR1 and CDR2: DFQATT and SNEGSKA (reference sequence). The CDR3 loop spans 11 amino acids. CDR3: CSAVWDSEAVF. DNA of the CDR3: TGCAGTGCTGTTTGGGACTCTGAAGCTGTCTTT.

This clone turned up a few times. The chain recombines TRBV5-8 with TRBJ1-5; TRBD1 matches 10 bases. The junction had 2 bases not matched to a gene; V was cut back by 4 bases and J by 4 bases. The germline CDR1 and CDR2 sequences are SGHTS and YDEGEE. This CDR3 contains 14 residues. The CDR3 sequence is CASSPGQGNQPQHF. The CDR3, as DNA: TGTGCCAGCAGCCCGGGACAGGGGAATCAGCCCCAGCATTTT.

The genes are TRBV2 and TRBJ1-2; 8 bases fit TRBD1. The CDR3 contains 14 residues. Germline-derived CDR1 and CDR2 are SNHLY and FYNNEI. V lost 4 bases and J lost 7; bases outside the gene matches: 8. For the CDR3, the DNA is TGTGCCAGCAGTGTATACGGACAGGGATGTGGCTACACCTTC. As protein: CASSVYGQGCGYTF.

J is TRBJ1-3 and V is TRBV5-1; weak D call: TRBD1 (5 bases). The length of the CDR3 is 15 residues. Trimming stripped 0 bases from V and 4 bases from J, with 11 bases between. Germline loops: CDR1 SGHRS, CDR2 YFSETQ. CDR3 amino acids: CASSLDPRAGNTIYF. The CDR3 region has the DNA TGCGCCAGCAGCTTGGACCCCAGGGCGGGAAACACCATATATTTT.

This CDR3 reads CASSSRGALYNSPLHF. CDR3 in DNA: TGTGCCAGCAGCTCCCGGGGGGCCCTCTATAATTCACCCCTCCACTTT. The gene calls are TRBV5-8 and TRBJ1-6; D may be TRBD1 (6 bases). The V gene lost 3 bases and the J gene lost 3 bases, with 13 bases spanning the gap. The CDR3 sequence is 16 residues long. Germline CDR1 is SGHTS and CDR2 is YDEGEE.

This rearrangement joins TRBV4-2 to TRBJ2-7, with D unclear. Looked up from germline, CDR1 is LGHNA and CDR2 is YNFKEQ. Trimming shortened V by 5 bases and J by 2 bases, and 4 bases separated the two germline ends. This CDR3 is built from 11 residues. CDR3 loop: CASSGPYEQYF. As DNA, the CDR3 is TGTGCCAGCAGCGGCCCCTACGAGCAGTACTTC.

The chain uses TRBV6-1 and TRBJ1-1; D perhaps matches TRBD1 (6 bases). Germline assignment: CDR1 MNHNS and CDR2 SASEGT. With 4 bases removed from V and 1 base from J, the gap between germline ends came to 10 bases. The CDR3 covers 14 residues. The CDR3 is CASSVTTGNTEAFF. The CDR3, as DNA: TGTGCCAGCAGTGTAACGACAGGGAACACTGAAGCTTTCTTT.

The genes are TRBV9 and TRBJ1-5; 11 bases match TRBD1. Trimming took 3 bases from V and 6 from J; bases not matched to a gene: 5. Germline V gives CDR1 SGDLS, CDR2 YYNGEE. This CDR3 contains 15 residues. CDR3: CASSATGTGGQPQHF. The DNA of the CDR3 is TGTGCCAGCAGCGCGACCGGGACAGGGGGTCAGCCCCAGCATTTT.